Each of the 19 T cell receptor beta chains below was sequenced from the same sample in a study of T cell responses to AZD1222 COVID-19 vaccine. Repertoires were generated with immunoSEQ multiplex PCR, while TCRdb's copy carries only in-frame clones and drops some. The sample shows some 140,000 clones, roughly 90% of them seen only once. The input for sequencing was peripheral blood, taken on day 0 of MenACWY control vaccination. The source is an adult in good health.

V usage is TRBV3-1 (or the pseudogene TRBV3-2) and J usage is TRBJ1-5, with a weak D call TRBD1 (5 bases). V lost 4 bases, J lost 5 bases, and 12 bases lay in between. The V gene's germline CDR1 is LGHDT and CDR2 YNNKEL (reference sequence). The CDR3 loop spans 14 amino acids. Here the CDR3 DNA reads TGTGCCAGCAGCCCTTCCGGAGGGGATCAGCCCCAGCATTTT. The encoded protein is CASSPSGGDQPQHF.

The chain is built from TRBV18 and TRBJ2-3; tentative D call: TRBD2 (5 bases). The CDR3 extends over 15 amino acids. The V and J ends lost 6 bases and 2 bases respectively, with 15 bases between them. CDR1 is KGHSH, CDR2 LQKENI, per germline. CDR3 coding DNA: TGTGCCAGCTCCGGATTGAAGACTAACACAGATACGCAGTATTTT. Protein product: CASSGLKTNTDTQYF.

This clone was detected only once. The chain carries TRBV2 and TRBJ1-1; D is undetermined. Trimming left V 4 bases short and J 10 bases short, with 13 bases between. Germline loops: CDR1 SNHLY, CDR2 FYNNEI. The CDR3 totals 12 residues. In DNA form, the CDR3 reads TGTGCCAGCAGTGGAGCATTAAATGGAGCTTTCTTT. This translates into CASSGALNGAFF.

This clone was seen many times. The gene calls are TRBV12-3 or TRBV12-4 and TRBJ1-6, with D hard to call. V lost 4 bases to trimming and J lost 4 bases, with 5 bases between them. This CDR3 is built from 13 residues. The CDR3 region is CASSWNYNSPLHF. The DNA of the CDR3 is TGTGCCAGCAGTTGGAATTATAATTCACCCCTCCACTTT.

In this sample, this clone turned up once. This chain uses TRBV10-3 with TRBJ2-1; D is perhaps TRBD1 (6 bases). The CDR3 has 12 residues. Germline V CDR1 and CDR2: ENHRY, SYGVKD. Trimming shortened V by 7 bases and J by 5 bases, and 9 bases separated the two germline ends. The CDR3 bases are TGTGCCATCACGGGACAAAACAATGAGCAGTTCTTC. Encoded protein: CAITGQNNEQFF.

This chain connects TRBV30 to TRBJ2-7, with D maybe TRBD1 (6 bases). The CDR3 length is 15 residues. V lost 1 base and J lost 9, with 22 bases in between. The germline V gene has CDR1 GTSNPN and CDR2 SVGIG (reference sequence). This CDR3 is CAWSEGLGGASTQYF. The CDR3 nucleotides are TGTGCCTGGAGTGAGGGGTTAGGGGGAGCCTCCACGCAGTACTTC.

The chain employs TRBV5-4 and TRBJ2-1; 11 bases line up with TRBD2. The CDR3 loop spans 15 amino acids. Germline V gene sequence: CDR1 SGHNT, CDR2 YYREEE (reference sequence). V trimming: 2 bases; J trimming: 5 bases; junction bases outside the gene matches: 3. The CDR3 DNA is TGTGCCAGCAGCTTCGGGACTAGCGGAAACAATGAGCAGTTCTTC. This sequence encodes CASSFGTSGNNEQFF.

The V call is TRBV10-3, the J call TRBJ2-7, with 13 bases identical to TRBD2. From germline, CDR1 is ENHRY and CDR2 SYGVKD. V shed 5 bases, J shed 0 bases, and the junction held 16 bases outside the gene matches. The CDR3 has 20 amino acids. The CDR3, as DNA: TGTGCCATCAGTAAACAACTCCCGGGACTAGCGGGATCCGCCTCCTACGAGCAGTACTTC. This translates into CAISKQLPGLAGSASYEQYF.

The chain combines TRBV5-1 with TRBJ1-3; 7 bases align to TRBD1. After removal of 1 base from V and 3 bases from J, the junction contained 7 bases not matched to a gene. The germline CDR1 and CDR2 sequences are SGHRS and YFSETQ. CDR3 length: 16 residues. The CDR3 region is CASSLRQGIFGNTIYF. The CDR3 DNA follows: TGCGCCAGCAGCTTGCGACAGGGAATCTTTGGAAACACCATATATTTT.

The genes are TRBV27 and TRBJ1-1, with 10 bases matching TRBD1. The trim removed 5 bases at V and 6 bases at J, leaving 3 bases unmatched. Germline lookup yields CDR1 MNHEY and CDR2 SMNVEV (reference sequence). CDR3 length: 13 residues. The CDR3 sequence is CASSRGQGAEAFF. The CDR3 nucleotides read TGTGCCAGCAGTAGAGGACAGGGGGCTGAAGCTTTCTTT.

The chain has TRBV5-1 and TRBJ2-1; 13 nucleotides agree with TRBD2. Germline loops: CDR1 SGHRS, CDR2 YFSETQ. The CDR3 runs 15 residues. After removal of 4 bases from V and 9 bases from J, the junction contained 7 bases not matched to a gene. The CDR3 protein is CASSVGTSGNSEQFF. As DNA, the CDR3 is TGCGCCAGCAGCGTTGGGACTAGCGGGAATAGTGAGCAGTTCTTC. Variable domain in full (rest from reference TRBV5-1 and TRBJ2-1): KAGVTQTPRYLIKTRGQQVTLSCSPISGHRSVSWYQQTPGQGLQFLFEYFSETQRNKGNFPGRFSGRQFSNSRSEMNVSTLELGDSALYLCASSVGTSGNSEQFFGPGTRLTVL.

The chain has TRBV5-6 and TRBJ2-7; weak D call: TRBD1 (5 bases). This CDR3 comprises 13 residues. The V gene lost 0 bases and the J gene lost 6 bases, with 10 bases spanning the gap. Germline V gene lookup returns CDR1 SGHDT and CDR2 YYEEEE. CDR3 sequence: CASSLVRRGEQYV. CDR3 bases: TGTGCCAGCAGCTTGGTGAGAAGGGGCGAGCAGTACGTC.

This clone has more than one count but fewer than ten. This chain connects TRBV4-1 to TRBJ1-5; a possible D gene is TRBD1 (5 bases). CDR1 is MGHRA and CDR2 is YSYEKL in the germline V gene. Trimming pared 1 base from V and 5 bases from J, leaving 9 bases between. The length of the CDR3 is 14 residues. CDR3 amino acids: CASSQVGDDQPQHF. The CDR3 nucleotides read TGCGCCAGCAGCCAAGTAGGGGACGATCAGCCCCAGCATTTT.

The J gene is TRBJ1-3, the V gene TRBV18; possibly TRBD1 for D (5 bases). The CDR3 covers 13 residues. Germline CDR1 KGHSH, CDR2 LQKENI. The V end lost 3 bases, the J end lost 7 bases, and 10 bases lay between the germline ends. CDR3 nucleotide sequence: TGTGCCAGCTCACCGGGGGTGCGGAACACCATATATTTT. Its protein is CASSPGVRNTIYF.

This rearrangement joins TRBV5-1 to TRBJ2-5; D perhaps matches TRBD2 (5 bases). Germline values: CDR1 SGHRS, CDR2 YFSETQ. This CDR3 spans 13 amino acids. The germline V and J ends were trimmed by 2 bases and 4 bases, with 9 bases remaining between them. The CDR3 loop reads CASSFGVGETQYF. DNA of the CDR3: TGCGCCAGCAGCTTCGGGGTCGGAGAGACCCAGTACTTC.

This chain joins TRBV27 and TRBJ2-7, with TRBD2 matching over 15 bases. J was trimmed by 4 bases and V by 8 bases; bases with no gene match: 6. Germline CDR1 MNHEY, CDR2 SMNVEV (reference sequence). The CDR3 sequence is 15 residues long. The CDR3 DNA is TGTGCCAGCTACGGACTAGCGGGAGGGAGTTACGAGCAGTACTTC. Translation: CASYGLAGGSYEQYF.

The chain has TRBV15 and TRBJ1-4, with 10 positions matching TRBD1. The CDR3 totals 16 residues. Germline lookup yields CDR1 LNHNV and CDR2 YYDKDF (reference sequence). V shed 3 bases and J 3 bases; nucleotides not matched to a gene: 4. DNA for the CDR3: TGTGCCACCAGCAGCCCAGGGACAGGGGCTAATGAAAAACTGTTTTTT. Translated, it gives CATSSPGTGANEKLFF.

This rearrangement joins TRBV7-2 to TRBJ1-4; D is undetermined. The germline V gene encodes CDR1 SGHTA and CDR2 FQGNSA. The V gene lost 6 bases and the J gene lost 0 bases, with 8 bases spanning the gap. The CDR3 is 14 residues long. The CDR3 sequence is CASRPQATNEKLFF. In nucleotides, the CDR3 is TGTGCCAGCAGACCACAAGCAACTAATGAAAAACTGTTTTTT.

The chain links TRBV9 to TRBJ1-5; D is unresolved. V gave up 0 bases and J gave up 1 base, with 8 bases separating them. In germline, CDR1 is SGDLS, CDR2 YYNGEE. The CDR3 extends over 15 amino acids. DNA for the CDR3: TGTGCCAGCAGCGTAGGGGGTTTAAGCAATCAGCCCCAGCATTTT. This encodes CASSVGGLSNQPQHF.